These T cell receptor beta chains were read from a single sample in a study of blood T cell repertoires in COVID-19. Measured with immunoSEQ multiplex PCR; TCRdb has only the in-frame clones, and not every one. The sample has more than 90,000 clones, 91% seen once. Sequenced: peripheral blood. The receptors shown here come from a man in his forties or fifties with acute or convalescent COVID-19. CDR3s include the opening cysteine and the closing phenylalanine or tryptophan. Each record gives: J gene, CDR3 length, D gene, V gene, clone size, CDR3 DNA, CDR3 protein. A D gene is named only where the DNA matches it firmly. Clone sizes are given selectively: once, few, many, or a class where the clone is expanded.

j_gene: TRBJ1-1; len: 13; d_gene: -; v_gene: TRBV7-3; abundance: -; CDR3nt: TGTGCCAGCAGCGTCGATTCGCGCACTGAAGCTTTCTTT; CDR3aa: CASSVDSRTEAFF
j_gene: TRBJ2-3; len: 15; d_gene: TRBD2; v_gene: TRBV6-6; abundance: -; CDR3nt: TGTGCCAGCAGCGAGCGGGGGGGTCGAACAGATACGCAGTATTTT; CDR3aa: CASSERGGRTDTQYF
j_gene: TRBJ2-7; len: 14; d_gene: TRBD2; v_gene: TRBV28; abundance: -; CDR3nt: TGTGCCAGCAGTTCCCCGGGACTAGCGGCCGAGCAGTACTTC; CDR3aa: CASSSPGLAAEQYF
j_gene: TRBJ2-2; len: 14; d_gene: TRBD1; v_gene: TRBV11-3; abundance: once; CDR3nt: TGTGCCAGCAGCCGACAGGGGAATACAAGGGAGCTGTTTTTT; CDR3aa: CASSRQGNTRELFF
j_gene: TRBJ1-5; len: 17; d_gene: -; v_gene: TRBV5-1; abundance: -; CDR3nt: TGCGCCAGCAGCCCCCCGCCAGTACAGGATAGCAATCAGCCCCAGCATTTT; CDR3aa: CASSPPPVQDSNQPQHF
j_gene: TRBJ1-4; len: 20; d_gene: TRBD1; v_gene: TRBV5-5; abundance: -; CDR3nt: TGTGCCAGCAGCTTGGTCCTTACGGGACAGGGGGCCCCAACTAATGAAAAACTGTTTTTT; CDR3aa: CASSLVLTGQGAPTNEKLFF
j_gene: TRBJ1-1; len: 14; d_gene: TRBD1; v_gene: TRBV5-1; abundance: once; CDR3nt: TGCGCCAGCAGCTGGGACAGCCCCGGCCCTGAAGCTTTCTTT; CDR3aa: CASSWDSPGPEAFF
j_gene: TRBJ1-1; len: 12; d_gene: -; v_gene: TRBV19; abundance: -; CDR3nt: TGTGCCAGTAGTATCGGGATCACTGAAGCTTTCTTT; CDR3aa: CASSIGITEAFF
j_gene: TRBJ1-2; len: 14; d_gene: TRBD1; v_gene: TRBV7-2; abundance: once; CDR3nt: TGTGCCAGCAGCTTAGGGACAGGGGGAAGAGGCTACACCTTC; CDR3aa: CASSLGTGGRGYTF
j_gene: TRBJ1-1; len: 18; d_gene: TRBD1; v_gene: TRBV10-3; abundance: -; CDR3nt: TGTGCCATCAGTGAGAGTGGGACAGGGGTCGGGAAGAACACTGAAGCTTTCTTT; CDR3aa: CAISESGTGVGKNTEAFF
j_gene: TRBJ1-6; len: 16; d_gene: TRBD1; v_gene: TRBV27; abundance: -; CDR3nt: TGTGCCAGCAGTTCAACAACGGGACAGGGCTATTCACCCCTCCACTTT; CDR3aa: CASSSTTGQGYSPLHF
j_gene: TRBJ1-2; len: 12; d_gene: -; v_gene: TRBV7-2; abundance: -; CDR3nt: TGTGCCAGCACAGGGTCTAACTATGGCTACACCTTC; CDR3aa: CASTGSNYGYTF
j_gene: TRBJ1-5; len: 13; d_gene: -; v_gene: TRBV2; abundance: -; CDR3nt: TGTGCCAGCACGGCAGGGGTAAATCAGCCCCAGCATTTT; CDR3aa: CASTAGVNQPQHF
j_gene: TRBJ2-3; len: 18; d_gene: TRBD2; v_gene: TRBV10-2; abundance: -; CDR3nt: TGCGCCAGCAGTGATATGGCTAGCGGGGGGCGGGGTACAGATACGCAGTATTTT; CDR3aa: CASSDMASGGRGTDTQYF
j_gene: TRBJ1-1; len: 13; d_gene: -; v_gene: TRBV19; abundance: -; CDR3nt: TGTGCCACTGAGAGTAGTATGAACACTGAAGCTTTCTTT; CDR3aa: CATESSMNTEAFF
j_gene: TRBJ2-4; len: 16; d_gene: TRBD1; v_gene: TRBV28; abundance: -; CDR3nt: TGTGCCAGCAGTGGGACAGGGACGTTATCCAAAAACATTCAGTACTTC; CDR3aa: CASSGTGTLSKNIQYF
j_gene: TRBJ2-1; len: 17; d_gene: -; v_gene: TRBV4-1; abundance: -; CDR3nt: TGCGCCAGCAGCCAGGGGACAAGACACAGGCCCGCCAATGAGCAGTTCTTC; CDR3aa: CASSQGTRHRPANEQFF
j_gene: TRBJ2-3; len: 14; d_gene: -; v_gene: TRBV29-1; abundance: -; CDR3nt: TGCAGCGTTGGACTCATTTATGGCACAGATACGCAGTATTTT; CDR3aa: CSVGLIYGTDTQYF
j_gene: TRBJ1-2; len: 16; d_gene: -; v_gene: TRBV19; abundance: -; CDR3nt: TGTGCCAGTATTTCAAGCGGAAGCAGGTATAACTATGGCTACACCTTC; CDR3aa: CASISSGSRYNYGYTF
j_gene: TRBJ1-1; len: 17; d_gene: -; v_gene: TRBV11-1; abundance: -; CDR3nt: TGTGCCAGCAGCTTAGCCTCGGCGGGGTTTATGAACACTGAAGCTTTCTTT; CDR3aa: CASSLASAGFMNTEAFF
j_gene: TRBJ1-2; len: 14; d_gene: -; v_gene: TRBV29-1; abundance: -; CDR3nt: TGCAGCGTTGAAGAACCAGGTACCTTTCGTGGCTACACCTTC; CDR3aa: CSVEEPGTFRGYTF
j_gene: TRBJ1-4; len: 14; d_gene: -; v_gene: TRBV30; abundance: -; CDR3nt: TGTGCCTGGACCCGTCGGGGCCGGGAGGGAAAACTGTTTTTT; CDR3aa: CAWTRRGREGKLFF
j_gene: TRBJ1-3; len: 16; d_gene: TRBD1; v_gene: TRBV27; abundance: -; CDR3nt: TGTGCCAGCAGTCCCGGGGGACAGGGCGAGGGAAACACCATATATTTT; CDR3aa: CASSPGGQGEGNTIYF
j_gene: TRBJ1-5; len: 13; d_gene: -; v_gene: TRBV12-3/TRBV12-4; abundance: -; CDR3nt: TGTGCCAGCACCCTGGGGGGAGGTCAGCCCCAGCATTTT; CDR3aa: CASTLGGGQPQHF
j_gene: TRBJ1-2; len: 15; d_gene: TRBD1; v_gene: TRBV4-1; abundance: once; CDR3nt: TGCGCCAGCAGCCCCACCATGACAGGGACAAATGGCTACACCTTC; CDR3aa: CASSPTMTGTNGYTF
j_gene: TRBJ2-5; len: 14; d_gene: TRBD2; v_gene: TRBV7-3; abundance: -; CDR3nt: TGTGCCAGCAGCTTTGGACTAGAACAAGAGACCCAGTACTTC; CDR3aa: CASSFGLEQETQYF
j_gene: TRBJ1-2; len: 13; d_gene: TRBD1; v_gene: TRBV5-4; abundance: -; CDR3nt: TGTGCCAGCAGCTTAAGAACAGGGGGAGGCTACACCTTC; CDR3aa: CASSLRTGGGYTF
j_gene: TRBJ2-7; len: 14; d_gene: -; v_gene: TRBV4-2; abundance: -; CDR3nt: TGTGCCAGCAGCCAAGATACCTACTCCTACGAGCAGTACTTC; CDR3aa: CASSQDTYSYEQYF
j_gene: TRBJ1-2; len: 15; d_gene: TRBD1; v_gene: TRBV25-1; abundance: -; CDR3nt: TGTGCCAGCAGTGCCCGGACAGGGTACGACTATGGCTACACCTTC; CDR3aa: CASSARTGYDYGYTF